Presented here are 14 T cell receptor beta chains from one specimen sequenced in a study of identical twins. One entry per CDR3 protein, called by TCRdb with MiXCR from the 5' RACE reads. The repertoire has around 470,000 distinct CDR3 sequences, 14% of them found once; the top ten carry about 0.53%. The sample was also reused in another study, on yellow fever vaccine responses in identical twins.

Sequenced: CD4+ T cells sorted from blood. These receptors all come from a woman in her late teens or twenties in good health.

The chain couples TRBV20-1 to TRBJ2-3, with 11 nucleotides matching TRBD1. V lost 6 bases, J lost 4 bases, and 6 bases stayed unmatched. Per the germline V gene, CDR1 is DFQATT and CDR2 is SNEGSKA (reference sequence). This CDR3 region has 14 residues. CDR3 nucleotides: TGCAGTGCCCCGGGACAGGGGGGGGCAGATACGCAGTATTTT. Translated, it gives CSAPGQGGADTQYF.

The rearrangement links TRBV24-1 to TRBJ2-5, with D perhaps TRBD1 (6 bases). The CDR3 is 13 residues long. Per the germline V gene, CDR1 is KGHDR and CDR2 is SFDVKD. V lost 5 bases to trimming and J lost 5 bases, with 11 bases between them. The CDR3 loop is CATSGIGGETQYF. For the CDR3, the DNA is TGTGCCACCAGTGGCATTGGGGGCGAGACCCAGTACTTC.

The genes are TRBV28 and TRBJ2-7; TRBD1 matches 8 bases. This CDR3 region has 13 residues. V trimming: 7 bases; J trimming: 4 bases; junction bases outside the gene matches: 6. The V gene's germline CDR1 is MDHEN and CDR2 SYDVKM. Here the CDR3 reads CASMAGGNYEQYF. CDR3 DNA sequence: TGTGCCAGCATGGCAGGGGGCAATTACGAGCAGTACTTC.

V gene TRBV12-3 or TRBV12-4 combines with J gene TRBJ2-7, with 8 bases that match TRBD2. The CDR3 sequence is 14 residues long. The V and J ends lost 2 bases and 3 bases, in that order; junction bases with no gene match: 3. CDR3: CASSLQLADYEQYF. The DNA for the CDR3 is TGTGCCAGCAGTTTACAACTAGCGGACTACGAGCAGTACTTC.

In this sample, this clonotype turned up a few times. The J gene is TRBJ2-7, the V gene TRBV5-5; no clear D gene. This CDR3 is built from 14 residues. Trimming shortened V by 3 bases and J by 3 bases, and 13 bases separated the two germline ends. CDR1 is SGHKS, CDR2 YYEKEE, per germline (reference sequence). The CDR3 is CASSSWAQYYEQYF. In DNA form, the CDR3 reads TGTGCCAGCAGCTCATGGGCCCAATACTACGAGCAGTACTTC.

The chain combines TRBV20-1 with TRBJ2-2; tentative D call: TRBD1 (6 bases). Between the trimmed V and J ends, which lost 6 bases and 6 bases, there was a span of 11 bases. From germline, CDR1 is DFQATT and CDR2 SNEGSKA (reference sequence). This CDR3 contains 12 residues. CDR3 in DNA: TGCAGTGCGCAGGCAGGGGCCGGGGAGCTGTTTTTT. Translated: CSAQAGAGELFF.

CDR3 loop: CASSPGAATDTQYF. The CDR3 bases are TGTGCCAGCTCACCAGGGGCGGCCACAGATACGCAGTATTTT. This chain connects TRBV18 to TRBJ2-3; possibly TRBD1 for D (5 bases). Germline V gene sequence: CDR1 KGHSH, CDR2 LQKENI. This CDR3 is built from 14 residues. The germline V and J ends were trimmed by 2 bases and 2 bases, with 8 bases remaining between them.

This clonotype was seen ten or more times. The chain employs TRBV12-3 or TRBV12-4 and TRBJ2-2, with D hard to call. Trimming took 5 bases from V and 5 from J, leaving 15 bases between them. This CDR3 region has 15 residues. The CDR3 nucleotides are TGTGCCAGCAGTCAATCCACGGCCACGACCGGGGAGCTGTTTTTT. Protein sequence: CASSQSTATTGELFF.

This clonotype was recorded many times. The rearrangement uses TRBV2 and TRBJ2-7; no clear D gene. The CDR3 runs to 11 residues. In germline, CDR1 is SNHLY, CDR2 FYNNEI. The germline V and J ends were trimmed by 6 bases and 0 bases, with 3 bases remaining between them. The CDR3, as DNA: TGTGCCAGCAGGGCCTCCTACGAGCAGTACTTC. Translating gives CASRASYEQYF.

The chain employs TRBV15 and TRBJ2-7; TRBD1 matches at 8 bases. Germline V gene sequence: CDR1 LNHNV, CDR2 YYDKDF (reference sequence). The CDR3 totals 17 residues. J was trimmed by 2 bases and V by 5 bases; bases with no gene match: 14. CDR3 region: CATSEGTGESHAYEQYF. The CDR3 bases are TGTGCCACCAGCGAAGGGACAGGAGAAAGTCACGCCTACGAGCAGTACTTC.

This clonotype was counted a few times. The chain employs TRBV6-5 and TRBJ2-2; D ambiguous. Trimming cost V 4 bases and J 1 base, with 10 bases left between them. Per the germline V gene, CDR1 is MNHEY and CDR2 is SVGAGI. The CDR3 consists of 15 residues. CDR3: CASSWSSENTGELFF. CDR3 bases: TGTGCCAGCAGTTGGAGTTCAGAGAACACCGGGGAGCTGTTTTTT.

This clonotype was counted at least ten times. The CDR3 DNA reads as TGTGCCAGCAGTGAGACCCAAAACATTCAGTACTTC. Translated: CASSETQNIQYF. This rearrangement joins TRBV25-1 to TRBJ2-4; D remains ambiguous. The CDR3 contains 12 residues. V was cut by 3 bases and J by 5 bases, with 5 bases left in between. CDR1 and CDR2 from the germline V gene are MGHDK and SYGVNS.

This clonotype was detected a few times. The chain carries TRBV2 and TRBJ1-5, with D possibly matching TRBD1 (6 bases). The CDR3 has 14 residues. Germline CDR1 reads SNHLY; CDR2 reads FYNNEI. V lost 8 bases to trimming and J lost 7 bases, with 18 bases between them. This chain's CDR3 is CASGGAGGRQPQHF. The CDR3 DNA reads TGTGCCAGCGGGGGGGCGGGGGGCAGACAGCCCCAGCATTTT. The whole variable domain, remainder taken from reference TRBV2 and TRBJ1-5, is EPEVTQTPSHQVTQMGQEVILRCVPISNHLYFYWYRQILGQKVEFLVSFYNNEISEKSEIFDDQFSVERPDGSNFTLKIRSTKLEDSAMYFCASGGAGGRQPQHFGDGTRLSIL.

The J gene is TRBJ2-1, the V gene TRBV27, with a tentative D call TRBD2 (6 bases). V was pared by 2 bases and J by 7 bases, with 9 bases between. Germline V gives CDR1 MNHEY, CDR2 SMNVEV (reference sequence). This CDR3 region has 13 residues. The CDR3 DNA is TGTGCCAGCAGTTTAGTAGGGAGGAATGAGCAGTTCTTC. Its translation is CASSLVGRNEQFF.